The sequence of this T cell receptor beta chain was determined in a study of regulatory T cells in long-lasting Graves disease. The length of the CDR3 is 16 residues. The trim removed 3 bases at V and 6 bases at J, leaving 10 bases unmatched. Per the germline V gene, CDR1 is SGDLS and CDR2 is YYNGEE. Combining iRepertoire HTBI primers with Arm-PCR of CDR3 regions, the authors built TCR beta libraries. In the original workflow: Across all samples, just over 60 TRBV segments and roughly 14 TRBJ segments were identified. TCRdb re-called the multiplex PCR reads with MiXCR, one entry per CDR3 protein. TCRdb, rather than the study authors, made the V and J calls. The sample includes about 500,000 distinct CDR3 sequences, 12% of them seen just once. This clonotype was seen ten or more times. Documented time point: newly diagnosed GD, antithyroid drugs for less than 3 months. The TCR library was made from RNA that had been extracted from PBMCs in TRIzol. One endocrinology department in Xi'an, China, was where patients came from.

The data also belong to a second study, concerning T cells in Graves' hyperthyroidism and ophthalmopathy. That work adds: HTBI primers were the set used in a first-round RT-PCR of the TCR CDR3.

The TCR comes from a woman aged 25 to 39 with Graves disease. This chain connects TRBV9 to TRBJ2-7, with TRBD2 matching over 12 bases. The source was peripheral blood mononuclear cells (PBMCs), collected at new diagnosis, from a patient treated with antithyroid drugs. The CDR3 here is CASSAQTSGGLGEQYF. CDR3 nucleotide sequence: TGTGCCAGCAGCGCCCAGACTAGCGGGGGTCTCGGCGAGCAGTACTTC. Based on the CDR3 plus reference TRBV9 and TRBJ2-7, the full variable domain is DSGVTQTPKHLITATGQRVTLRCSPRSGDLSVYWYQQSLDQGLQFLIQYYNGEERAKGNILERFSAQQFPDLHSELNLSSLELGDSALYFCASSAQTSGGLGEQYFGPGTRLTVT.